This T cell receptor (beta chain) was retrieved from a study of cytomegalovirus exposure and HLA in healthy donors. The study's findings and limits: An analysis that was carried out later associated some 17,000 TCR beta sequences with HLA alleles at 0.05 false discovery rate. In a later analysis, compared with equally common non-associated chains, HLA-associated beta chains were more expanded. It was confirmed in vitro that a few of the CMV-associated chains were specific for CMV antigens. For most TCR sequences rarity was the rule, although some public TCRs occurred in many donors.

With 60 Vbeta and 13 Jbeta primers, the PCR was carried out. Sequencing used immunoSEQ multiplex PCR; TCRdb keeps in-frame clones, though not all of them. The sample includes fewer than 200,000 clones, about 85% seen only once; the top ten take about 2.7%. A note on this clone: Its matching antigen is unknown.

This CDR3 spans 13 amino acids. The V and J ends lost 3 bases and 10 bases respectively, with 14 bases between them. CDR1 and CDR2 (germline): SGHRS, YFSETQ. The source of this sequence is a man between 25 and 39 years old in good health and CMV-seropositive. The sample comprised PBMCs. The V and J genes are TRBV5-1 and TRBJ2-1; the D gene is possibly TRBD1 (6 bases). Here the CDR3 DNA reads TGCGCCAGCAGCTCCTCAGGGGTCTGGGAGCAGTTCTTC. Residues: CASSSSGVWEQFF.